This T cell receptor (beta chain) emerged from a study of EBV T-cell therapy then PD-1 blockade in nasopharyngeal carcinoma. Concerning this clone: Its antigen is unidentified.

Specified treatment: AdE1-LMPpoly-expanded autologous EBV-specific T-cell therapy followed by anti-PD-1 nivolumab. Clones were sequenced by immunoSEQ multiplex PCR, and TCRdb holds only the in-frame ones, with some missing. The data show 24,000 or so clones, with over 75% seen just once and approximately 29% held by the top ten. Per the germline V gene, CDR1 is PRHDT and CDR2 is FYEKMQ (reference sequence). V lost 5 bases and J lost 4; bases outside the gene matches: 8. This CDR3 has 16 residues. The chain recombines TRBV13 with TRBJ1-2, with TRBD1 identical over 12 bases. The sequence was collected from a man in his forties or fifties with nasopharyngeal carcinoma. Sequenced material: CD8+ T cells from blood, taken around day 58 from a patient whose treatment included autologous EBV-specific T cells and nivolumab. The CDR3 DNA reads TGTGCCAGCAGCGCCCGGGACAGGGGGCTTTCCTATGGCTACACCTTC. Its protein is CASSARDRGLSYGYTF.